A selection of T cell receptor beta chains follows, all from one sample in a study of metastatic and nonmetastatic thyroid tumors. MiXCR reprocessed the PCR reads for TCRdb. Found here are about 8,000 clones, around 20% of them singletons; the top ten hold about 9.3%. The specimen sequenced was adjacent normal tissue. These receptors were collected from a female donor with papillary thyroid cancer or a benign thyroid nodule (not recorded which). Some clones in this sample may be carry-over from other donors' samples. Each CDR3 is given with its conserved first and last residue. D genes are given only for firm matches. Some rows have no size entry. The others give once, few or many, or a class for an expanded clone.

TRBV25-1,-,TRBJ1-1,10,many,CASLGAEAFF,TGTGCCAGCCTGGGGGCTGAAGCTTTCTTT
TRBV11-1,-,TRBJ2-2,17,-,CASSLFWNNPNTGELFF,TGTGCCAGCAGCTTATTTTGGAACAATCCCAACACCGGGGAGCTGTTTTTT
TRBV24-1,-,TRBJ2-2,17,many,CATSDLRSRGGPGELFF,TGTGCCACCAGTGATTTGCGGTCGAGGGGGGGCCCCGGGGAGCTGTTTTTT
TRBV6-1,TRBD2,TRBJ2-7,13,medium-sized,CASTAGRLYEQYF,TGTGCCAGCACAGCGGGGCGCCTTTACGAGCAGTACTTC
TRBV5-4,-,TRBJ1-2,15,many,CASSLGLAGDYGYTF,TGTGCCAGCAGCTTGGGTTTGGCAGGGGACTATGGCTACACCTTC
TRBV5-6,TRBD1,TRBJ1-2,14,many,CASSFDRADYGYTF,TGTGCCAGCAGCTTCGACAGGGCGGATTATGGCTACACCTTC
TRBV12-3/TRBV12-4,TRBD2,TRBJ2-2,15,medium-sized,CASRGVGQPTGELFF,TGTGCCAGCCGGGGGGTGGGGCAGCCGACCGGGGAGCTGTTTTTT
TRBV20-1,-,TRBJ2-7,12,many,CSARLANYEQYF,TGCAGTGCTAGACTAGCGAACTACGAGCAGTACTTC
TRBV19,TRBD1,TRBJ1-5,15,many,CASSADRVSNQPQHF,TGTGCCAGTAGTGCGGACAGGGTTAGCAATCAGCCCCAGCATTTT
TRBV19,-,TRBJ1-1,13,-,CASISQGRTEAFF,TGTGCCAGTATTTCGCAGGGGCGGACTGAAGCTTTCTTT
TRBV11-2,-,TRBJ2-2,15,-,CASSLEGQLGGELFF,TGTGCCAGCAGCTTAGAGGGCCAATTGGGCGGGGAGCTGTTTTTT
TRBV20-1,-,TRBJ1-2,16,-,CSARDRGEGRSSGYTF,TGCAGTGCTAGAGATCGGGGGGAGGGTCGGTCGAGTGGCTACACCTTC
TRBV5-1,TRBD1,TRBJ2-2,18,-,CASSAEVPGQGKDGELFF,TGCGCCAGCAGCGCCGAAGTTCCGGGACAGGGAAAAGACGGGGAGCTGTTTTTT
TRBV28,-,TRBJ2-3,12,-,CASSRLADTRYF,TGTGCCAGCAGTCGTCTAGCAGATACGCGGTATTTT
TRBV20-1,TRBD1,TRBJ1-1,13,once,CSARGDRGTEAFF,TGCAGTGCTAGAGGGGACAGGGGCACTGAAGCTTTCTTT
TRBV20-1,-,TRBJ2-7,14,-,CSAQGGRKPLEQYF,TGCAGTGCACAAGGAGGGCGCAAACCTCTCGAGCAGTACTTC
TRBV12-3/TRBV12-4,TRBD2,TRBJ2-1,15,medium-sized,CASSRGGPSGNEQFF,TGTGCCAGCAGCCGCGGGGGGCCGAGTGGCAATGAGCAGTTCTTC
TRBV6-1,-,TRBJ1-2,11,medium-sized,CASSETGGYTF,TGTGCCAGCAGTGAAACAGGGGGCTACACCTTC
TRBV5-5,TRBD1,TRBJ2-3,16,medium-sized,CASSLEGLGGPDTQYF,TGTGCCAGCAGCTTGGAGGGGTTAGGGGGCCCAGATACGCAGTATTTT
TRBV6-1,-,TRBJ1-1,14,few,CASFGGGERTEAFF,TGTGCCAGCTTCGGTGGGGGAGAGAGGACTGAAGCTTTCTTT
TRBV27,-,TRBJ1-1,13,few,CASSLTASTEAFF,TGTGCCAGCAGTTTAACAGCGAGTACTGAAGCTTTCTTT
TRBV18,-,TRBJ2-3,14,many,CASSPRAGAHTQYF,TGTGCCAGCTCACCACGGGCGGGGGCGCATACGCAGTATTTT
TRBV7-2,-,TRBJ1-5,15,many,CASSLRAGKDQPQHF,TGTGCCAGCAGCTTAAGGGCAGGGAAGGATCAGCCCCAGCATTTT
TRBV5-1,-,TRBJ1-2,12,medium-sized,CASSLANYGYTF,TGCGCCAGCAGCTTGGCTAACTATGGCTACACCTTC
TRBV20-1,-,TRBJ2-7,15,-,CSARGGRLDSYEQYF,TGCAGTGCTAGAGGGGGCCGACTAGACTCCTACGAGCAGTACTTC
TRBV5-1,TRBD2,TRBJ2-7,15,medium-sized,CASSLGGSHSYEQYF,TGCGCCAGCAGCTTGGGCGGGAGCCACTCCTACGAGCAGTACTTC
TRBV5-1,TRBD1,TRBJ2-7,17,medium-sized,CASSFPRFGTGDHEQYF,TGCGCCAGCAGCTTCCCCCGATTCGGGACAGGGGACCACGAGCAGTACTTC
TRBV3-1,TRBD2,TRBJ2-3,14,many,CASSLGLAGEGQYF,TGTGCCAGCAGCCTTGGACTAGCGGGAGAAGGGCAGTATTTT
TRBV20-1,-,TRBJ1-2,14,medium-sized,CSAGEPLSNYGYTF,TGCAGTGCTGGGGAACCTCTTTCTAACTATGGCTACACCTTC
TRBV6-1,-,TRBJ2-2,12,medium-sized,CARRPGNGELFF,TGTGCCAGAAGACCGGGGAACGGGGAGCTGTTTTTT
TRBV20-1,-,TRBJ2-1,15,medium-sized,CSASPGMSSYNEQFF,TGCAGTGCTAGCCCCGGGATGAGCTCCTACAATGAGCAGTTCTTC
TRBV12-3/TRBV12-4,-,TRBJ2-1,12,medium-sized,CASSSWANEQFF,TGTGCCAGCAGTTCATGGGCCAATGAGCAGTTCTTC
TRBV6-4,TRBD2,TRBJ2-7,16,-,CASIPGLASLSYEQYF,TGTGCCAGCATTCCCGGACTAGCGTCTCTCTCCTACGAGCAGTACTTC
TRBV6-1,-,TRBJ2-7,13,-,CDISLGLTFEQYF,TGTGACATCAGTCTCGGACTGACGTTCGAGCAGTACTTC
TRBV11-2,TRBD1,TRBJ1-5,16,medium-sized,CASSPYPGTDNQPQHF,TGTGCCAGCAGCCCTTACCCCGGGACAGATAATCAGCCCCAGCATTTT
TRBV10-2,TRBD1,TRBJ2-2,13,-,CASRQGATGELFF,TGCGCCAGCAGACAGGGGGCCACCGGGGAGCTGTTTTTT
TRBV6-5,-,TRBJ1-5,15,medium-sized,CASSYEGGSNQPQHF,TGTGCCAGCAGTTACGAGGGGGGAAGCAATCAGCCCCAGCATTTT
TRBV30,-,TRBJ2-1,12,few,CAWSPSYNEQFF,TGTGCCTGGAGCCCGTCCTACAATGAGCAGTTCTTC
TRBV20-1,TRBD2,TRBJ2-1,15,-,CSAIDHLAGVPEQFF,TGCAGTGCTATAGATCACCTAGCGGGAGTCCCCGAGCAGTTCTTC
TRBV10-2,TRBD2,TRBJ2-5,16,many,CASNDELAGDRETQYF,TGCGCCAGCAATGACGAGCTAGCGGGAGACCGGGAGACCCAGTACTTC
TRBV11-2,-,TRBJ1-2,13,few,CASSLGQAYGYTF,TGTGCCAGCAGCTTAGGGCAGGCCTATGGCTACACCTTC
TRBV9,-,TRBJ1-3,16,medium-sized,CASSVDPGRSGNTIYF,TGTGCCAGCAGCGTAGATCCGGGTCGCTCTGGAAACACCATATATTTT
TRBV7-9,TRBD1,TRBJ2-7,14,many,CASSLGQGAYEQYF,TGTGCCAGCAGCTTGGGACAGGGGGCCTACGAGCAGTACTTC